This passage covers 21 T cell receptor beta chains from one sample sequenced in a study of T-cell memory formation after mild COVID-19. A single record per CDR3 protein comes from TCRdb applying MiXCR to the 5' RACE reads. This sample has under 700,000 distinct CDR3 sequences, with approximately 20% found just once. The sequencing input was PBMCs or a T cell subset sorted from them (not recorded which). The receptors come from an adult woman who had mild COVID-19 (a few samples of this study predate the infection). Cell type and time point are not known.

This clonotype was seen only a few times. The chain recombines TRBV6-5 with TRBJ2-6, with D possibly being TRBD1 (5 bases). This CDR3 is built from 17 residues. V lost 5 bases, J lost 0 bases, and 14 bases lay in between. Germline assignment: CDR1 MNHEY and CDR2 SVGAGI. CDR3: CASSLETVLSGANVLTF. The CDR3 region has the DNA TGTGCCAGCAGTCTAGAGACAGTCCTCTCTGGGGCCAACGTCCTGACTTTC.

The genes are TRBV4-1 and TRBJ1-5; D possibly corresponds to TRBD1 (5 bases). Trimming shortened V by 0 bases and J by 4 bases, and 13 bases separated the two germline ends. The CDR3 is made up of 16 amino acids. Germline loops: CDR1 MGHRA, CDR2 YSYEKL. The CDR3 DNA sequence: TGCGCCAGCAGCCAAGATCCCGGGGGGGTAAATCAGCCCCAGCATTTT. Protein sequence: CASSQDPGGVNQPQHF.

In DNA form, the CDR3 reads TGTGCCAGCAGTGAAGCGAGAGGGAGAGTGGGCGAGCAGTACTTC. As protein: CASSEARGRVGEQYF. V is TRBV25-1 and J is TRBJ2-7; the D gene is possibly TRBD2 (5 bases). The CDR3 consists of 15 residues. V dropped 2 bases and J dropped 6 bases, with 17 bases sitting between them. CDR1 is MGHDK, CDR2 SYGVNS, per germline.

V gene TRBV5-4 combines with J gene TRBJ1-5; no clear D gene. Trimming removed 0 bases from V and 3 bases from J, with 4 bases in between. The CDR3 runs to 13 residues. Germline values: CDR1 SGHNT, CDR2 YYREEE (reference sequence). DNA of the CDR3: TGTGCCAGCAGCTTGGAGGCCAATCAGCCCCAGCATTTT. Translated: CASSLEANQPQHF.

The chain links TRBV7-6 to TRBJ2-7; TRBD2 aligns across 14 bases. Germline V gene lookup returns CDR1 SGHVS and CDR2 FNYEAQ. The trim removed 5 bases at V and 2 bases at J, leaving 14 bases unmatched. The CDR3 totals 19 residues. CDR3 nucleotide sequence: TGTGCCAGCAGCCAACCCAGGGGACTAGCGGGAGTTCCACCCTACGAGCAGTACTTC. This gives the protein CASSQPRGLAGVPPYEQYF. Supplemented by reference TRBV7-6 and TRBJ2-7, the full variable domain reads GAGVSQSPRYKVTKRGQDVALRCDPISGHVSLYWYRQALGQGPEFLTYFNYEAQQDKSGLPNDRFSAERPEGSISTLTIQRTEQRDSAMYRCASSQPRGLAGVPPYEQYFGPGTRLTVT.

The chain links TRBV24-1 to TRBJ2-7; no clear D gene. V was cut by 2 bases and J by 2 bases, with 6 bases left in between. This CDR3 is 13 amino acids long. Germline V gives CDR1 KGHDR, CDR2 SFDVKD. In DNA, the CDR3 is TGTGCCACCAGTGATTCTCGGGCCTACGAGCAGTACTTC. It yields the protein CATSDSRAYEQYF.

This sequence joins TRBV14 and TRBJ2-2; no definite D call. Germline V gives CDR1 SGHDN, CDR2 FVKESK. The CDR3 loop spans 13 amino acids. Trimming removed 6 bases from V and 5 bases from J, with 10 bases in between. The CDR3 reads CASRRPSTGELFF. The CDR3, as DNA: TGTGCCAGCAGGCGACCGTCAACCGGGGAGCTGTTTTTT.

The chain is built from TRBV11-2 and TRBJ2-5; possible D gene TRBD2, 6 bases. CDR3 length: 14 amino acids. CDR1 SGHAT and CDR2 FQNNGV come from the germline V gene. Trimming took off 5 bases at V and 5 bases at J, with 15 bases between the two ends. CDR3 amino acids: CASSPLEGRETQYF. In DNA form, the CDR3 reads TGTGCCAGCAGCCCCCTCGAAGGGAGGGAGACCCAGTACTTC.

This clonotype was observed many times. DNA of the CDR3: TGTGCCAGCAGCCCCGACCTTCTAGCCAAAAACATTCAGTACTTC. Translating it yields CASSPDLLAKNIQYF. This sequence joins TRBV4-2 and TRBJ2-4; no reliable D call. The CDR3 contains 15 residues. Trimming left V 4 bases short and J 0 bases short, with 10 bases between. Looked up from germline, CDR1 is LGHNA and CDR2 is YNFKEQ.

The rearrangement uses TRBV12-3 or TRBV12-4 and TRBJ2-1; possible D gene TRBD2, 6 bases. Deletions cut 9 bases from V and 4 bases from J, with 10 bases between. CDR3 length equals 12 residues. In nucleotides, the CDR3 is TGTGCCAGTCGTAGCGGATACAATGAGCAGTTCTTC. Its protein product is CASRSGYNEQFF.

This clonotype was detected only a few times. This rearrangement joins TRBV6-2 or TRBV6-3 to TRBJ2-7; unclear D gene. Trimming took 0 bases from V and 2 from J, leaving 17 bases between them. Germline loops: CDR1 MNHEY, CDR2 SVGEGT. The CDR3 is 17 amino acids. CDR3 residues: CASSYSPGRPAPYEQYF. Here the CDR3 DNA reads TGTGCCAGCAGTTACTCCCCCGGGCGGCCAGCCCCCTACGAGCAGTACTTC.

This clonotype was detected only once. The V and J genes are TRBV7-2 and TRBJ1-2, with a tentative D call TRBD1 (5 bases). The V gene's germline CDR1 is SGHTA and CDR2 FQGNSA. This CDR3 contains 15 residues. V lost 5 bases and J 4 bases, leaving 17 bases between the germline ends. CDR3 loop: CASSKGTLEGYGYTF. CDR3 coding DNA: TGTGCCAGCAGCAAGGGGACCCTTGAGGGCTATGGCTACACCTTC.

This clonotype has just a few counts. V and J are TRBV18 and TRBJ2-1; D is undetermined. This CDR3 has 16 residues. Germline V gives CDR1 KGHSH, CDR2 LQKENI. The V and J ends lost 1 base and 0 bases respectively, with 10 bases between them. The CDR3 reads CASSPLPRSSYNEQFF. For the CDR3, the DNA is TGTGCCAGCTCACCACTCCCTCGGAGCTCCTACAATGAGCAGTTCTTC.

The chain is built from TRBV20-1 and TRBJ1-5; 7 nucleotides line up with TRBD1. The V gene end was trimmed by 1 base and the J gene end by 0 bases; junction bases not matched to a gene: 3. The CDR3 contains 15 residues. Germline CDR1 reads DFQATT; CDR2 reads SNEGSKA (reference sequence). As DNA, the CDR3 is TGCAGTGCTAGAGGGGGACAGAGTAGCAATCAGCCCCAGCATTTT. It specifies CSARGGQSSNQPQHF.

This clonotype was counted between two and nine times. The CDR3 here is CASSLRQGPYTGELFF. The CDR3, as DNA: TGTGCCAGCAGTTTAAGGCAGGGCCCTTACACCGGGGAGCTGTTTTTT. The chain carries TRBV27 and TRBJ2-2; D is possibly TRBD1 (5 bases). The CDR3 extends over 16 amino acids. Looked up from germline, CDR1 is MNHEY and CDR2 is SMNVEV (reference sequence). V was cut by 2 bases and J by 3 bases, with 13 bases left in between.

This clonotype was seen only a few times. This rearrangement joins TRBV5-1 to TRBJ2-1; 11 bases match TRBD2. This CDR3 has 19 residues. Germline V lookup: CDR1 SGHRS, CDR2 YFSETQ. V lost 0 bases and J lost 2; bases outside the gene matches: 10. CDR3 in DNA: TGCGCCAGCAGCTTGGTACTAGCGGGGGCCGCATCGGCCTACAATGAGCAGTTCTTC. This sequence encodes CASSLVLAGAASAYNEQFF.

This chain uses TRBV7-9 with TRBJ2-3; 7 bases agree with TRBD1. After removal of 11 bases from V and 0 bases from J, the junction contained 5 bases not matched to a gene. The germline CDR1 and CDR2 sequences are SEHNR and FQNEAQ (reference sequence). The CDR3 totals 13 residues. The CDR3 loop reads CAETGASTDTQYF. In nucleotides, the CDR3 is TGTGCCGAAACAGGGGCTAGCACAGATACGCAGTATTTT.

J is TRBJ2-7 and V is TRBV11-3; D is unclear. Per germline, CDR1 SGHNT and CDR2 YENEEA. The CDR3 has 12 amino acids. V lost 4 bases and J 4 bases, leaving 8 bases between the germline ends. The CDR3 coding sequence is TGTGCCAGCAGCTCCAAGCTGTACGAGCAGTACTTC. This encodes CASSSKLYEQYF.

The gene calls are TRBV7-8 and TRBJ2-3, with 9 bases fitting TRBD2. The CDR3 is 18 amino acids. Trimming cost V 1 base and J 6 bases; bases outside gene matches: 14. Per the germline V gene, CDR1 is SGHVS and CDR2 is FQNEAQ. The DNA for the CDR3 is TGTGCCAGCAGCTTAGTACCAAGATTAGCGGGAGATACTGATACGCAGTATTTT. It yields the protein CASSLVPRLAGDTDTQYF.

In DNA form, the CDR3 reads TGTGCCAGCAGCCAAGAGACAGCCAGCTACAATGAGCAGTTCTTC. It codes for CASSQETASYNEQFF. The chain combines TRBV4-2 with TRBJ2-1; a possible D gene is TRBD1 (5 bases). V was clipped by 0 bases and J by 3 bases, with 9 bases between them. The CDR3 runs to 15 residues. From germline, CDR1 is LGHNA and CDR2 YNFKEQ.

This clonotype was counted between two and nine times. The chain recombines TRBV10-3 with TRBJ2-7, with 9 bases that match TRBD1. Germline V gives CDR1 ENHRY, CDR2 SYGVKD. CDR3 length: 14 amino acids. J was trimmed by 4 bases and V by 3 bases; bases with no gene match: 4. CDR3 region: CAISERDRVYEQYF. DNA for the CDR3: TGTGCCATCAGTGAACGGGACAGGGTGTACGAGCAGTACTTC.